This T cell receptor (beta chain) was found in a study of Graves' ophthalmopathy and Graves' hyperthyroidism. Study background: Investigators collected peripheral blood at initial diagnosis, before any treatment was given.

Newly diagnosed, the hyperthyroidism patients had under 2 months' duration and were aged 18 to 65. Diagnoses were established from clinical symptoms, serum thyroxine, TRAb, thyroid ultrasound and orbital computed tomography. Amplified material comprised TCR beta CDR3 regions derived from RNA transcripts. The first-round RT-PCR employed HTBI primers together with the Qiagen OneStep RT-PCR kit. A multiplex PCR was then performed as the second round. TCRdb fed the multiplex PCR reads into MiXCR, producing one record per CDR3 protein. Seen here are over 500,000 distinct CDR3 sequences, approximately 21% observed once, and the top ten hold approximately 7%. The study, taken as a whole, reports: Also, most clonotypes expanded in the thyroid above 0.001 frequency appeared in blood.

This clonotype was seen a single time. Antigen: not known. There are 12 residues in the CDR3. V lost 3 bases and J lost 7, with 7 bases in between. This receptor was obtained from a young woman with stable Graves' hyperthyroidism. Some clones in this sample may be carry-over from other donors' samples. Sequencing used peripheral blood. The chain uses TRBV12-3 or TRBV12-4 and TRBJ1-5; D remains unclear. CDR3 in amino acids: CASSFVGQPQHF. CDR3 bases: TGTGCCAGCAGTTTTGTCGGCCAGCCCCAGCATTTT.